The rows below give T cell receptor beta chains drawn from one sample of a study of CD8 T cells in ankylosing spondylitis. TCRdb reanalysed the 5' RACE reads using MiXCR and keeps one entry per CDR3 protein. This sample yields roughly 180,000 distinct CDR3 sequences, of which under 15% are seen a single time; 9.5% to 12% belongs to the top ten. Sequenced material: blood, either unsorted or a sorted T cell fraction (not recorded which). These receptors all stem from a female donor with ankylosing spondylitis or in good health (not recorded which). Both conserved end residues are part of each CDR3. The D gene is left open where the match is weak. The size entry is marked missing in some rows and otherwise reads once, few, many or a size class.

many | - | TRBJ2-7 | TRBV27 | TGTGCCAGCAGTTCTGACTACGAGCAGTACTTC | CASSSDYEQYF
few | - | TRBJ2-7 | TRBV20-1 | TGCAGTGCTAGATCTAGGGGGAGCTACGAGCAGTACTTC | CSARSRGSYEQYF
many | - | TRBJ1-1 | TRBV5-1 | TGCGCCAGCAGCTTGGGTCTAGGGAGAACGAAAGCTTTCTTT | CASSLGLGRTKAFF
many | - | TRBJ2-5 | TRBV4-3 | TGCGCCAGCAGCCAAGATATGGGCCGTCGGGAGACCCAGTACTTC | CASSQDMGRRETQYF
many | - | TRBJ2-5 | TRBV5-1 | TGCGCCAGCAGCTCACTAGCACGAAGACAAGAGACCCAGTACTTC | CASSSLARRQETQYF
- | - | TRBJ2-1 | TRBV4-3 | TGCGCCAGCAGCCAAAGTCGGGGGGCCGGAGAGCAGTTCTTC | CASSQSRGAGEQFF
few | - | TRBJ1-2 | TRBV29-1 | TGCAGCGCAGGAAACTATGGCTACACCTTC | CSAGNYGYTF
many | - | TRBJ2-5 | TRBV29-1 | TGCAGCGGAGGAGTTACCGGCGAGACCCAGTACTTC | CSGGVTGETQYF
- | - | TRBJ1-5 | TRBV7-2 | TGTGCCAGCAGCTTAACCGTGGCCGGCAATCAGCCCCAGCATTTT | CASSLTVAGNQPQHF
- | TRBD2 | TRBJ2-1 | TRBV5-1 | TGCGCCAGCAGCTCCATGGGGACTAGCGGCTCCTACAATGAGCAGTTCTTC | CASSSMGTSGSYNEQFF
few | - | TRBJ2-7 | TRBV19 | TGTGCCAGTAGTACTTCTCCGACCGGGGCGTCCTACGAGCAGTACTTC | CASSTSPTGASYEQYF
many | TRBD2 | TRBJ2-2 | TRBV3-1 | TGTGCCAGCAGCCAAGCGGGACTAGCGGGAGGGAATCTCGGGGAGCTGTTTTTT | CASSQAGLAGGNLGELFF
many | TRBD2 | TRBJ2-1 | TRBV6-2/TRBV6-3 | TGTGCCAGCAGTTACTTTCCCAGCGGGAGCTCCTACAATGAGCAGTTCTTC | CASSYFPSGSSYNEQFF
few | TRBD1 | TRBJ2-3 | TRBV18 | TGTGCCAGCACCCAATTTTTGGGACAGGACTCAGATACGCAGTATTTT | CASTQFLGQDSDTQYF
many | - | TRBJ2-7 | TRBV9 | TGTGCCAGCAGCGGGGTCTCCTACGAGCAGTACTTC | CASSGVSYEQYF
many | - | TRBJ1-5 | TRBV6-2/TRBV6-3 | TGTGCCAGCAGTTACCCGAGAACGAGGCAGCCCCAGCATTTT | CASSYPRTRQPQHF
many | - | TRBJ1-1 | TRBV6-1 | TGTGCCAGCAGTGAAGAGATGGCTAGGCTGAACACTGAAGCTTTCTTT | CASSEEMARLNTEAFF
many | - | TRBJ2-7 | TRBV29-1 | TGCAGCGTTGCGGTTTCACAGGGAGAACGGCCGTACTTC | CSVAVSQGERPYF
many | - | TRBJ1-5 | TRBV28 | TGTGCCAGCAGTTTAGAGGGTCAGCCCCAGCATTTT | CASSLEGQPQHF
many | TRBD2 | TRBJ2-2 | TRBV29-1 | TGCAGCGTCGGACTAGCGGGAAGTATCGCGAACACCGGGGAGCTGTTTTTT | CSVGLAGSIANTGELFF
few | TRBD2 | TRBJ2-2 | TRBV7-2 | TGTGCCAGCAGCTTAGTAACCCTAGCGGGAGACACCGGGGAGCTGTTTTTT | CASSLVTLAGDTGELFF
many | TRBD1 | TRBJ1-1 | TRBV7-2 | TGTGCCAGCAGCTTAGCGACAGGGCCTGAAGCTTTCTTT | CASSLATGPEAFF
few | - | TRBJ2-7 | TRBV12-3/TRBV12-4 | TGTGCCAGCAGTGTTAGCGACCGGGACAATCAGTACTTC | CASSVSDRDNQYF
many | - | TRBJ2-3 | TRBV12-3/TRBV12-4 | TGTGCCAGCAGCCCCGTTTCTGATACGCAGTATTTT | CASSPVSDTQYF
many | TRBD2 | TRBJ2-1 | TRBV7-3 | TGTGCCAGCAGCTTTGCGGGAGGGTTAAATGAGCAGTTCTTC | CASSFAGGLNEQFF
- | - | TRBJ1-4 | TRBV2 | TGTGCCAGCAGCCCCGGTGTGGGGATGGGGGATGAAAAACTGTTTTTT | CASSPGVGMGDEKLFF
- | TRBD2 | TRBJ2-1 | TRBV4-3 | TGCGCCAGCAGCCAGGGACTAGCGGGAGTAAATGAGCAGTTCTTC | CASSQGLAGVNEQFF
many | - | TRBJ2-2 | TRBV4-1 | TGCGCCAGCAGCCAAGATCGGGTCACCGGGGAGCTGTTTTTT | CASSQDRVTGELFF
- | - | TRBJ1-4 | TRBV6-5 | TGTGCCAGCAGTTACTCGGGGGCCGGTGAAAAACTGTTTTTT | CASSYSGAGEKLFF
many | - | TRBJ2-7 | TRBV20-1 | TGCAGTGCCGGGGGCTCGGGAGCCTACGAGCAGTACTTC | CSAGGSGAYEQYF
few | - | TRBJ2-7 | TRBV27 | TGTGCCAGCAGTCGCCCCACAAGGGACGAGCAGTACTTC | CASSRPTRDEQYF
- | - | TRBJ1-2 | TRBV4-3 | TGCGCCAGCAGCCCCGGGGCCCGTGGTTTAGGCTACACCTTC | CASSPGARGLGYTF
few | - | TRBJ2-5 | TRBV7-2 | TGTGCCAGCAGCTTAGCGAACATCGCGTGGTACTTC | CASSLANIAWYF
many | - | TRBJ1-1 | TRBV12-3/TRBV12-4 | TGTGCCAGCAGGATACAGGTGAACACTGAAGCTTTCTTT | CASRIQVNTEAFF
- | - | TRBJ2-3 | TRBV7-9 | TGTGCCAGCAGCTTAGCCCCCGTTAGCACAGATACGCAGTATTTT | CASSLAPVSTDTQYF
many | - | TRBJ2-2 | TRBV12-3/TRBV12-4 | TGTGCCAGCAGCCGGAACACGAACACCGGGGAGCTGTTTTTT | CASSRNTNTGELFF
many | - | TRBJ2-1 | TRBV21-1 | TGTGCCAGCAGCAAATGCCTGCTGTGGAATGAGCAGTTCTTC | CASSKCLLWNEQFF
many | TRBD1 | TRBJ2-2 | TRBV5-1 | TGCGCCAGCAGCTTCCCGACAGGGTCGAACGGGGAGCTGTTTTTT | CASSFPTGSNGELFF
many | - | TRBJ1-5 | TRBV27 | TGTGCCAGCAGTGCAGGGAATCATCGTCAGCCCCAGCATTTT | CASSAGNHRQPQHF
- | - | TRBJ1-5 | TRBV12-3/TRBV12-4 | TGTGCCAGCAGTTTTTTCAGCAATCAGCCCCAGCATTTT | CASSFFSNQPQHF
many | - | TRBJ2-2 | TRBV10-3 | TGTGCCATCAGTGCTCACCGGGACACCCTATTGAACACCGGGGAGCTGTTTTTT | CAISAHRDTLLNTGELFF
- | TRBD1 | TRBJ2-3 | TRBV28 | TGTGCCAGCAGTCTCCCGGGACAGGGAGGAGATACGCAGTATTTT | CASSLPGQGGDTQYF
- | TRBD1 | TRBJ1-5 | TRBV7-2 | TGTGCCAGCAGCTCTGGGACAGGGGGGTTCAATCAGCCCCAGCATTTT | CASSSGTGGFNQPQHF
- | - | TRBJ2-3 | TRBV7-2 | TGTGCCAGCAGCCGAAGTCCCTCCCGGACAGATACGCAGTATTTT | CASSRSPSRTDTQYF
many | - | TRBJ1-2 | TRBV12-3/TRBV12-4 | TGTGCCAGCAGTTTAACGGCTGGGGCAAGCTACACCTTC | CASSLTAGASYTF
many | TRBD1 | TRBJ2-7 | TRBV7-2 | TGTGCCAGCAGCTTAATCGGCGGGACAGGGAACGAGCAGTACTTC | CASSLIGGTGNEQYF
- | TRBD1 | TRBJ2-1 | TRBV7-6 | TGTGCCAGCAGCGCCACCATTAGGGGACAGGGTTACAATGAGCAGTTCTTC | CASSATIRGQGYNEQFF